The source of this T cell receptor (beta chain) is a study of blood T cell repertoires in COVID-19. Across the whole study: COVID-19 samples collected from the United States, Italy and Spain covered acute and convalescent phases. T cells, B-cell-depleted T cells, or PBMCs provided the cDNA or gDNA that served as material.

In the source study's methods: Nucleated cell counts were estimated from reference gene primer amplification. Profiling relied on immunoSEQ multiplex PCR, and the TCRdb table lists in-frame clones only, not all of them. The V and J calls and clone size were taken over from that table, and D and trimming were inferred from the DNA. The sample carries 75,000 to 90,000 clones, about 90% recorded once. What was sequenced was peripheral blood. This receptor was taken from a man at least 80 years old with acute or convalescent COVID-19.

The CDR3 region has the DNA TGTGCCAGCAGTGAAGAGTTATCTGACACCGCTGAAGCTTTCTTT. Translated: CASSEELSDTAEAFF. V is TRBV25-1 and J is TRBJ1-1; D gene uncertain. CDR1 and CDR2 from the germline V gene are MGHDK and SYGVNS. CDR3 size: 15 residues. The V end lost 2 bases, the J end lost 6 bases, and 16 bases lay between the germline ends.